This is a list of T cell receptor beta chains from one sample in a study of cytomegalovirus exposure and HLA in healthy donors. Clones were sequenced by immunoSEQ multiplex PCR, and TCRdb holds only the in-frame ones, with some missing. This listing includes some 180,000 clones. Source material: PBMCs. The receptors were sampled from a young man in good health and CMV-seronegative. CDR3s include the opening cysteine and the closing phenylalanine or tryptophan. A D gene is named only where the DNA matches it firmly.

CDR3aa: CASSLGAGLAGGLTDTQYF
CDR3nt: TGTGCCAGCAGCTTGGGGGCGGGACTAGCGGGGGGGCTCACAGATACGCAGTATTTT
v_gene: TRBV5-4
j_gene: TRBJ2-3
d_gene: TRBD2

CDR3aa: CATLVQGTDTQYF
CDR3nt: TGTGCCACCTTAGTACAGGGCACAGATACGCAGTATTTT
v_gene: TRBV28
j_gene: TRBJ2-3
d_gene: -

CDR3aa: CASSTTYSGNTIYF
CDR3nt: TGTGCCAGCAGCACGACTTACTCTGGAAACACCATATATTTT
v_gene: TRBV27
j_gene: TRBJ1-3
d_gene: -

CDR3aa: CASSLGPGGGTEAFF
CDR3nt: TGTGCCAGCAGCTTAGGACCGGGCGGGGGGACTGAAGCTTTCTTT
v_gene: TRBV7-6
j_gene: TRBJ1-1
d_gene: -

CDR3aa: CASSQGQALNGGVQYF
CDR3nt: TGCGCCAGCAGCCAGGGACAGGCCCTGAACGGGGGTGTCCAGTACTTC
v_gene: TRBV5-1
j_gene: TRBJ2-5
d_gene: TRBD1

CDR3aa: CASSPSGIEQYF
CDR3nt: TGTGCCAGCAGTCCTAGCGGGATCGAGCAGTACTTC
v_gene: TRBV7-6
j_gene: TRBJ2-7
d_gene: TRBD2

CDR3aa: CAISRIPGQSYEQYF
CDR3nt: TGTGCCATCAGTAGAATTCCGGGACAGTCCTACGAGCAGTACTTC
v_gene: TRBV10-3
j_gene: TRBJ2-7
d_gene: TRBD1

CDR3aa: CASSLWARVGDTEAFF
CDR3nt: TGTGCCAGCAGCTTGTGGGCCAGGGTAGGCGACACTGAAGCTTTCTTT
v_gene: TRBV5-4
j_gene: TRBJ1-1
d_gene: -

CDR3aa: CASSGSVGGETQYF
CDR3nt: TGTGCCAGCAGTGGGAGTGTAGGCGGAGAGACCCAGTACTTC
v_gene: TRBV2
j_gene: TRBJ2-5
d_gene: -

CDR3aa: CASSQATGQGANYNEQFF
CDR3nt: TGCGCCAGCAGCCAAGCTACTGGACAGGGAGCAAACTACAATGAGCAGTTCTTC
v_gene: TRBV4-1
j_gene: TRBJ2-1
d_gene: TRBD1

CDR3aa: CASSLLTGGNSPLHF
CDR3nt: TGTGCCAGCAGCCTCCTGACAGGGGGCAATTCACCCCTCCACTTT
v_gene: TRBV11-3
j_gene: TRBJ1-6
d_gene: TRBD1

CDR3aa: CAWSASVPQFF
CDR3nt: TGTGCCTGGAGCGCAAGCGTCCCGCAGTTCTTC
v_gene: TRBV30
j_gene: TRBJ2-1
d_gene: -

CDR3aa: CASRNQRGVLGTQYF
CDR3nt: TGTGCCAGCAGAAATCAGCGGGGGGTCCTGGGGACCCAGTACTTC
v_gene: TRBV2
j_gene: TRBJ2-5
d_gene: TRBD2

CDR3aa: CASSPRQGAYVSEAFF
CDR3nt: TGTGCCAGCAGCCCCCGACAGGGGGCGTACGTATCTGAAGCTTTCTTT
v_gene: TRBV7-9
j_gene: TRBJ1-1
d_gene: TRBD1

CDR3aa: CASQGRAGNTEAFF
CDR3nt: TGTGCCAGCCAGGGGAGGGCTGGAAACACTGAAGCTTTCTTT
v_gene: TRBV27
j_gene: TRBJ1-1
d_gene: -

CDR3aa: CASSFRWGGRNNEQFF
CDR3nt: TGTGCCAGCAGTTTCCGGTGGGGAGGAAGGAACAATGAGCAGTTCTTC
v_gene: TRBV6-5
j_gene: TRBJ2-1
d_gene: -

CDR3aa: CASRVRASYNSPLHF
CDR3nt: TGTGCCAGCAGAGTCAGGGCCTCCTATAATTCACCCCTCCACTTT
v_gene: TRBV28
j_gene: TRBJ1-6
d_gene: -

CDR3aa: CTSSQDPRGNTEAFF
CDR3nt: TGCACCAGCAGCCAAGACCCCAGGGGGAACACTGAAGCTTTCTTT
v_gene: TRBV1
j_gene: TRBJ1-1
d_gene: -

CDR3aa: CASSVYGSSGNTIYF
CDR3nt: TGTGCCAGTAGCGTCTACGGGTCCTCTGGAAACACCATATATTTT
v_gene: TRBV19
j_gene: TRBJ1-3
d_gene: -

CDR3aa: CASSQGASEYNEQFF
CDR3nt: TGTGCCAGCAGCCAAGGGGCTAGCGAGTACAATGAGCAGTTCTTC
v_gene: TRBV11-3
j_gene: TRBJ2-1
d_gene: -

CDR3aa: CAWSPGQGSGELFF
CDR3nt: TGTGCCTGGTCTCCGGGACAGGGGAGCGGGGAGCTGTTTTTT
v_gene: TRBV30
j_gene: TRBJ2-2
d_gene: TRBD1

CDR3aa: CSAREQVEQYF
CDR3nt: TGCAGCGCCCGAGAGCAGGTGGAGCAGTACTTC
v_gene: TRBV29-1
j_gene: TRBJ2-7
d_gene: -

CDR3aa: CASSRHVSNEQFF
CDR3nt: TGTGCCAGCAGCCGACATGTCAGCAATGAGCAGTTCTTC
v_gene: TRBV6-5
j_gene: TRBJ2-1
d_gene: -

CDR3aa: CASSLSGQAPSYEQYF
CDR3nt: TGTGCCAGCAGTTTAAGTGGCCAGGCGCCCTCCTACGAGCAGTACTTC
v_gene: TRBV27
j_gene: TRBJ2-7
d_gene: -

CDR3aa: CASRGRRGLWEAFF
CDR3nt: TGTGCCAGCAGGGGCCGAAGGGGGCTATGGGAAGCTTTCTTT
v_gene: TRBV6-1
j_gene: TRBJ1-1
d_gene: TRBD1

CDR3aa: CASTPTGGNTEAFF
CDR3nt: TGTGCCAGCACCCCGACCGGGGGGAACACTGAAGCTTTCTTT
v_gene: TRBV5-8
j_gene: TRBJ1-1
d_gene: -

CDR3aa: CATSRDIRRIPNEQFF
CDR3nt: TGTGCCACCAGCAGAGATATTAGGAGAATACCAAATGAGCAGTTCTTC
v_gene: TRBV15
j_gene: TRBJ2-1
d_gene: -

CDR3aa: CASSRDRLGEAFF
CDR3nt: TGTGCCAGCAGCCGAGACAGGTTGGGTGAAGCTTTCTTT
v_gene: TRBV11-3
j_gene: TRBJ1-1
d_gene: -

CDR3aa: CASSVAGGPYNEQFF
CDR3nt: TGTGCCAGCAGCGTTGCGGGGGGGCCTTACAATGAGCAGTTCTTC
v_gene: TRBV9
j_gene: TRBJ2-1
d_gene: TRBD2